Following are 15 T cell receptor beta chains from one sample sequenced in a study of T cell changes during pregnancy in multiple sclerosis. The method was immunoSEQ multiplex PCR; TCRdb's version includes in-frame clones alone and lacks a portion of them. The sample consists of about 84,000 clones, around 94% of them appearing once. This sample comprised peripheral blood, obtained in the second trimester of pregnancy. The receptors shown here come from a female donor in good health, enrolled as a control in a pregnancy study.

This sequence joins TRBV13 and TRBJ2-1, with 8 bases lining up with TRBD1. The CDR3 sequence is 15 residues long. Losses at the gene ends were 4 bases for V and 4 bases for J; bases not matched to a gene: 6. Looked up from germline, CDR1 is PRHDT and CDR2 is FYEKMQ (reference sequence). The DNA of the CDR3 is TGTGCCAGCAGCTCCCCGGACAGGGTATACAATGAGCAGTTCTTC. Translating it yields CASSSPDRVYNEQFF.

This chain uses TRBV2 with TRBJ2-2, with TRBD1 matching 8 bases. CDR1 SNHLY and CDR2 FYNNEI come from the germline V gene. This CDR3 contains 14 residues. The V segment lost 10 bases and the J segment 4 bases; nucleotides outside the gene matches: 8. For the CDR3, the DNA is TGTGCCATCCAACAGGGGGAAAGCACCGGGGAGCTGTTTTTT. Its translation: CAIQQGESTGELFF. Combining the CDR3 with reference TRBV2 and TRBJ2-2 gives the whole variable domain EPEVTQTPSHQVTQMGQEVILRCVPISNHLYFYWYRQILGQKVEFLVSFYNNEISEKSEIFDDQFSVERPDGSNFTLKIRSTKLEDSAMYFCAIQQGESTGELFFGEGSRLTVL.

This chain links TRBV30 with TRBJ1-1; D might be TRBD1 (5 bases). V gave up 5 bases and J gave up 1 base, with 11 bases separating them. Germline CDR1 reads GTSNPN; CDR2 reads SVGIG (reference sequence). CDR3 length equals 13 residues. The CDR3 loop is CAWVGQTNTEAFF. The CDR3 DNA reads TGTGCCTGGGTGGGGCAGACGAACACTGAAGCTTTCTTT.

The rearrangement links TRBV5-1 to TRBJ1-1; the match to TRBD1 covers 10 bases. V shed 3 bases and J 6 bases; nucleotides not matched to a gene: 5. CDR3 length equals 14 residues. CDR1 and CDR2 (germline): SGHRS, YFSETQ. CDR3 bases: TGCGCCAGCAGCTCGGGACAGGGGCCCCCTGAAGCTTTCTTT. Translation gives CASSSGQGPPEAFF. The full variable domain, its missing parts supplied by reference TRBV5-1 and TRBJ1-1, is KAGVTQTPRYLIKTRGQQVTLSCSPISGHRSVSWYQQTPGQGLQFLFEYFSETQRNKGNFPGRFSGRQFSNSRSEMNVSTLELGDSALYLCASSSGQGPPEAFFGQGTRLTVV.

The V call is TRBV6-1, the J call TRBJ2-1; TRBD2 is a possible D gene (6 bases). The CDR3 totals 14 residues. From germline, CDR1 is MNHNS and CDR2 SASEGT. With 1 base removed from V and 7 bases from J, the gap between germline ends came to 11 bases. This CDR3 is CASSEGGMRNEQFF. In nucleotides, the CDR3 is TGTGCCAGCAGTGAAGGCGGGATGAGGAATGAGCAGTTCTTC.

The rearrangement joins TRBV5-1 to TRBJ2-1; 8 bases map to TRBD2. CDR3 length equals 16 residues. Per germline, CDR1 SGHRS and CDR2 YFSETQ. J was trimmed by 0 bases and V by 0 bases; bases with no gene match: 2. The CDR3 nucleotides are TGCGCCAGCAGCTTGGCCGGGGGGGGCTCCTACAATGAGCAGTTCTTC. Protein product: CASSLAGGGSYNEQFF.

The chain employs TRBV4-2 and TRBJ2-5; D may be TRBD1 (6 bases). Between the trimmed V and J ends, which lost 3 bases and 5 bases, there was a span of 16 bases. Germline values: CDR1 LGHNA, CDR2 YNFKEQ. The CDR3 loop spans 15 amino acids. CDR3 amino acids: CASSQGPQGKETQYF. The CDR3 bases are TGTGCCAGCAGCCAGGGGCCACAGGGAAAGGAGACCCAGTACTTC.

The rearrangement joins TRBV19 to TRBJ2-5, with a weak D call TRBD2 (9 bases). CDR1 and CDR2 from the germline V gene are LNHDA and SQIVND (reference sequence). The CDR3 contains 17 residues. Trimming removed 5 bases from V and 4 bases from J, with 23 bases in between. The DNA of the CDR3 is TGTGCCAGTAGTCAGGGGGCGGGAGGGACTAAACCAGAGACCCAGTACTTC. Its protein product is CASSQGAGGTKPETQYF.

The CDR3 DNA follows: TGTGCCAGCAGCTTGGATGCGGGAGGGCCAGAGACCCAGTACTTC. Amino acid sequence: CASSLDAGGPETQYF. The rearrangement uses TRBV5-5 and TRBJ2-5, with 9 nucleotides matching TRBD2. CDR1 and CDR2 (germline): SGHKS, YYEKEE (reference sequence). The CDR3 extends over 15 amino acids. With V trimmed by 0 bases and J by 4 bases, 4 bases remained unmatched.

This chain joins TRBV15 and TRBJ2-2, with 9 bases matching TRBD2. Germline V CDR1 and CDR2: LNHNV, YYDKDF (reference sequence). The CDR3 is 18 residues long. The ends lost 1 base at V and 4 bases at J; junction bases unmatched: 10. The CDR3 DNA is TGTGCCACCAGCAGAGTAGAGTCCGGGCGGGAGGGCACCGGGGAGCTGTTTTTT. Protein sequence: CATSRVESGREGTGELFF.

CDR3 region: CASSLSRRAYEQYF. DNA for the CDR3: TGTGCCAGCAGCTTAAGCCGCCGAGCCTACGAGCAGTACTTC. This chain joins TRBV7-8 and TRBJ2-7; D ambiguous. Trimming stripped 2 bases from V and 2 bases from J, with 10 bases between. Germline assignment: CDR1 SGHVS and CDR2 FQNEAQ. The CDR3 has 14 residues.

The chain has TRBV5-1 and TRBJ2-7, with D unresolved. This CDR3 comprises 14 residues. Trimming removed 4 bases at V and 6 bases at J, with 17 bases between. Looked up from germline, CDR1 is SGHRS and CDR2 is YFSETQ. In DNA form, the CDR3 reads TGCGCCAGCAGCCCCGGAGTCGGTGGTGGCGAGCAGTACTTC. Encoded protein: CASSPGVGGGEQYF. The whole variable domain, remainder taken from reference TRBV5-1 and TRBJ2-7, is KAGVTQTPRYLIKTRGQQVTLSCSPISGHRSVSWYQQTPGQGLQFLFEYFSETQRNKGNFPGRFSGRQFSNSRSEMNVSTLELGDSALYLCASSPGVGGGEQYFGPGTRLTVT.

The CDR3 DNA sequence: TGTGCCAGCAGCTTGGGGCTGTCTGGGGCCAACGTCCTGACTTTC. This translates into CASSLGLSGANVLTF. V is TRBV5-6 and J is TRBJ2-6; the D is unclear. This CDR3 region has 15 residues. Between the trimmed V and J ends, which lost 0 bases and 1 base, there was a span of 5 bases. CDR1 and CDR2 from the germline V gene are SGHDT and YYEEEE.

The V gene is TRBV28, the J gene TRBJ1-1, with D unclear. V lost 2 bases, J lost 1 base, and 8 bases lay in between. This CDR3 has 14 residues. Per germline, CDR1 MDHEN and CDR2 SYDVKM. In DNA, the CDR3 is TGTGCCAGCAGTTTACTGGGGAGGAACACTGAAGCTTTCTTT. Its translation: CASSLLGRNTEAFF.

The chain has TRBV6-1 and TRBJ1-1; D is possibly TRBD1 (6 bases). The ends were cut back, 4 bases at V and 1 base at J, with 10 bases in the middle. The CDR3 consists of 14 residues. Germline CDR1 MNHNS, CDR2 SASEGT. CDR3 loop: CASSGYRENTEAFF. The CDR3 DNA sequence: TGTGCCAGCAGTGGCTACAGGGAGAACACTGAAGCTTTCTTT.